This T cell receptor (beta chain) emerged from a study of metastatic and nonmetastatic thyroid tumors. Study in general: A comparison of repertoires was made across blood and tumor or nodule tissue from malignant and benign thyroid patients.

This CDR3 is built from 14 residues. Trimming left V 4 bases short and J 5 bases short, with 9 bases between. Looked up from germline, CDR1 is SNHLY and CDR2 is FYNNEI. Ahead of thyroid surgery, no patient had received treatment of any kind. Comment on this clone: Its antigen is unidentified.

The authors' processing: CDR3 was compared across clinicopathological groups, and the resulting differences were used to build a distant-metastasis classifier for papillary thyroid cancer. Using MiXCR, TCRdb re-called clones from the PCR reads. TCRdb, not the original authors, processed these V and J calls. This table holds more than 10,000 clones, about 12% found once. Overall study findings and caveats: A significant increase in TCR beta diversity was reportedly seen in malignant thyroid tumors relative to benign nodules, in blood and tumor.

This TCR was sampled from a female donor with papillary thyroid cancer or a benign thyroid nodule (not recorded which). Some clones in this sample may be carry-over from other donors' samples. The sequencing input was blood. This chain uses TRBV2 with TRBJ1-6; D remains unclear. CDR3 in DNA: TGTGCCAGCAGTGGACATACACATAATTCACCCCTCCACTTT. It codes for CASSGHTHNSPLHF. Variable domain in full (rest from reference TRBV2 and TRBJ1-6): EPEVTQTPSHQVTQMGQEVILRCVPISNHLYFYWYRQILGQKVEFLVSFYNNEISEKSEIFDDQFSVERPDGSNFTLKIRSTKLEDSAMYFCASSGHTHNSPLHFGNGTRLTVT.